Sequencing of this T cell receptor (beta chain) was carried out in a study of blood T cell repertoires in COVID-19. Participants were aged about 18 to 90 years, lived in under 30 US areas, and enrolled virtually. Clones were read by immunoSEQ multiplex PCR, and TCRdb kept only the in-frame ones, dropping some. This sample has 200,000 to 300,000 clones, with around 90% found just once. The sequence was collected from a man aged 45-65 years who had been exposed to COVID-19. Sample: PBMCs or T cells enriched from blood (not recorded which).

CDR3: CASSLYDREGQPQHF. The CDR3 nucleotides read TGTGCCAGCAGCTTGTACGACAGGGAAGGGCAGCCCCAGCATTTT. The genes are TRBV5-6 and TRBJ1-5; 7 bases agree with TRBD1. The V gene's germline CDR1 is SGHDT and CDR2 YYEEEE. Trimming at V came to 1 base and at J to 7 bases, leaving 8 bases not matched to a gene. The CDR3 has 15 amino acids.